Sequencing of this T cell receptor (beta chain) was carried out in a study of shared clonotypes between healthy human individuals. Turning to the study itself: Serving as donors were two women and three men, whose ages spanned 18 to 49.

When replicate PCRs were run on unsorted PBMC, they used approximately 300 ng DNA, tens of thousands of T cell genomes. Profiled with immunoSEQ multiplex PCR; TCRdb holds only in-frame clones, not every one. This sample has 450,000 to 550,000 clones; approximately 79% occur once, and the top ten carry 13%. The TCR sequence derives from a woman aged 40 to 50 in good health. Some clones in this sample may be carry-over from other donors' samples. The sample taken for sequencing was PBMCs.

The CDR3 protein is CASSPRLEKLFF. As DNA, the CDR3 is TGTGCCAGCAGTCCCCGTCTTGAAAAACTGTTTTTT. The rearrangement uses TRBV28 and TRBJ1-4; no clear D gene. CDR1 is MDHEN and CDR2 is SYDVKM in the germline V gene. The CDR3 covers 12 residues. Trimming took 5 bases from V and 7 from J, leaving 8 bases between them.